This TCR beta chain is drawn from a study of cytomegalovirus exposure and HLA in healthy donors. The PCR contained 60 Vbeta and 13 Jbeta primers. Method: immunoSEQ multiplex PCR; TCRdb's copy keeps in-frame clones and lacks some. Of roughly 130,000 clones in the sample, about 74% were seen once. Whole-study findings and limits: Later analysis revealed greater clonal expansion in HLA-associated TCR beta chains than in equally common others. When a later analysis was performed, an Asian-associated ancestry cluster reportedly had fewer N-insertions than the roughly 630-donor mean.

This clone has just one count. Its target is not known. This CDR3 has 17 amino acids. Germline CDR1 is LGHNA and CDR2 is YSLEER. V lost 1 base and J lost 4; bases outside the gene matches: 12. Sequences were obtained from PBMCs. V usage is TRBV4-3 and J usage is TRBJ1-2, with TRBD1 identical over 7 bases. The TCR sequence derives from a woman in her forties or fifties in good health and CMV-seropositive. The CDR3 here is CASSQVADRVDLYGYTF. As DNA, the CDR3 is TGCGCCAGCAGCCAAGTGGCCGACAGGGTCGACCTCTATGGCTACACCTTC.